Sequencing of this T cell receptor beta chain was carried out in a study of shared clonotypes between healthy human individuals. Study findings and constraints: Some naive CD4 clonotypes, 4% to 6%, turned up in common across several donors.

Worth noting for this clone: The antigen is unknown.

Germline CDR1 and CDR2: SGHAT and FQNNGV. V was pared by 1 base and J by 4 bases, with 8 bases of the junction left unmatched. The CDR3 sequence is 16 residues long. Here immunoSEQ multiplex PCR was the method, and the copy in TCRdb shows in-frame clones only, minus some. The sample shows a few million clones, about 92% of them seen only once. The origin of this receptor is a man aged 18 to 29 in good health. Some clones in this sample may be carry-over from other donors' samples. The chain joins TRBV11-2 to TRBJ1-2, with 8 positions matching TRBD1. Sequenced material: naive CD4+ T cells from PBMCs. Subset denoted: CD45RA+ positively selected. CDR3 coding DNA: TGTGCCAGCAGCTTAGCAGGGGCAGGGGGCTTCTATGGCTACACCTTC. Translating it yields CASSLAGAGGFYGYTF.